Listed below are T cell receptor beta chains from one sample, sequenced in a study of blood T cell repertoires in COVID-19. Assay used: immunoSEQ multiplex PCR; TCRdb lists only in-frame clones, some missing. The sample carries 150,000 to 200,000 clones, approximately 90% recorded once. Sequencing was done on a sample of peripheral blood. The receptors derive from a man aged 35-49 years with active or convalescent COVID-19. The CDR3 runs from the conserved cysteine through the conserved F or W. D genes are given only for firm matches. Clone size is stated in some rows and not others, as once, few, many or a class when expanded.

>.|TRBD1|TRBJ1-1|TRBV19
TGTGCCAGTAGCCACCCAGGGGGAGAAGCTTTCTTT
CASSHPGGEAFF
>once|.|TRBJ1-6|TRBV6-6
TGTGCCACCGCCAGCTCCTATAATTCACCCCTCCACTTT
CATASSYNSPLHF
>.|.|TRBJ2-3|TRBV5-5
TGTGCCAGCAGCCTTGTTAGGGGCCCGGGCACAGATACGCAGTATTTT
CASSLVRGPGTDTQYF
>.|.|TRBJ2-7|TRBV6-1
TGTGCCAGCAGTGAAGCAGCGAGCTCCTACGAGCAGTACTTC
CASSEAASSYEQYF
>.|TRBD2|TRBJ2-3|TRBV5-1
TGCGCCAGCAGCTTTGCTAGCGGGAGAACAGATACGCAGTATTTT
CASSFASGRTDTQYF
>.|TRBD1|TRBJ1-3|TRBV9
TGTGCCAGCAGCCTTGACAGGGGGCACGGAAACACCATATATTTT
CASSLDRGHGNTIYF
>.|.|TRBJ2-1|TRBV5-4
TGTGCCAGCAGCCCGAGCTCCTACAATGAGCAGTTCTTC
CASSPSSYNEQFF
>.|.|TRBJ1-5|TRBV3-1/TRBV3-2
TGTGCCAGCAGCCAAGGAGGGATCGGAGGGGCCAATCAGCCCCAGCATTTT
CASSQGGIGGANQPQHF
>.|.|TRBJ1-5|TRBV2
TGTGCCAGCAACAAGGAGATTAGCAATCAGCCCCAGCATTTT
CASNKEISNQPQHF
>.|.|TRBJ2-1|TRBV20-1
TGCAGTGTAGGAGTGCTGAATGAGCAGTTCTTC
CSVGVLNEQFF
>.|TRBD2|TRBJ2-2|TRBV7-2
TGTGCCAGCAGCTTAGGCGGGAGTCACACCGGGGAGCTGTTTTTT
CASSLGGSHTGELFF
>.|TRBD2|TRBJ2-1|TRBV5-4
TGTGCCAGCAGCTCGGGGGGGCCCCGCTCCTACAATGAGCAGTTCTTC
CASSSGGPRSYNEQFF
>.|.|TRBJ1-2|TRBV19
TGTGCCAGTAGTATTGGGGCCCGGGGCTACACCTTC
CASSIGARGYTF
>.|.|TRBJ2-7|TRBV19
TGTGCCAGTAGTATGAACAGCCCCTACGAGCAGTACTTC
CASSMNSPYEQYF
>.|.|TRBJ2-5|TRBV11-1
TGTGCCAGCAGCTTCGACAGAGGATTTTCTGAGACCCAGTACTTC
CASSFDRGFSETQYF
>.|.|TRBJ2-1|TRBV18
TGTGCCAGCTCACCACCCCTAAAGTCCTACAATGAGCAGTTCTTC
CASSPPLKSYNEQFF
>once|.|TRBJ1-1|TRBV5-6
TGTGCCAGCAGCTTAGAAGGAGGTCGCACTGAAGCTTTCTTT
CASSLEGGRTEAFF
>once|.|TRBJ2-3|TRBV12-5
TGTGCTAGTGGTTCGGCCTCCGGGACATACAGCACAGATACGCAGTATTTT
CASGSASGTYSTDTQYF
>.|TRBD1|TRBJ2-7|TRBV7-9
TGTGCCAGCAGCTCCCGAACAGGGGTCTACGAGCAGTACTTC
CASSSRTGVYEQYF
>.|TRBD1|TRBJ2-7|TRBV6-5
TGTGCCAGCTCCCCTTACCCGGGACAGGACTACGAGCAGTACTTC
CASSPYPGQDYEQYF
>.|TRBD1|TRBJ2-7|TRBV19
TGTGCCACTCAGGTCGAGACAGGGGCTGTCGGCGAGCAGTACTTC
CATQVETGAVGEQYF
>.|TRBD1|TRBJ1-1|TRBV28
TGTGCCAGCAGTTTAGGGGGACAGGGAAGGAACACTGAAGCTTTCTTT
CASSLGGQGRNTEAFF
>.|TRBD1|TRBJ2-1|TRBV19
TGTGCCAGTAGCTGGGCTCGGACAGGTCCAAGGAATGAGCAGTTCTTC
CASSWARTGPRNEQFF
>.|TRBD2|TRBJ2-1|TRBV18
TGTGCCAGCTCTACGGGACTAGCGAGTAATGAGCAGTTCTTC
CASSTGLASNEQFF
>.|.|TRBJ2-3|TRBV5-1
TGCGCCAGCAGCATCGGACAGACAGATACGCAGTATTTT
CASSIGQTDTQYF
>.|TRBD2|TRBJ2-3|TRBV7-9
TGTGCCAGCAGCTTAGGTAGCGGGGGGGTTCTGACGACCGGAGATACGCAGTATTTT
CASSLGSGGVLTTGDTQYF
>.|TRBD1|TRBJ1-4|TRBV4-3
TGCGCCAGCAGCCAACCGGGACAGGGTGGTGAAAAACTGTTTTTT
CASSQPGQGGEKLFF
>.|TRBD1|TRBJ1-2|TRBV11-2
TGTGCCAGCAGCTCTCCGGGGACAGGGGGCCGTGGCTACACCTTC
CASSSPGTGGRGYTF
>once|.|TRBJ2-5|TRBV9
TGTGCCAGCAGCTTTCGCGGGGTGGTCCAAGAGACCCAGTACTTC
CASSFRGVVQETQYF
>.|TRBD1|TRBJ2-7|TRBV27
TGTGCCAGCAGTTTATCACAGGGGGCCTCCTACGAGCAGTACTTC
CASSLSQGASYEQYF
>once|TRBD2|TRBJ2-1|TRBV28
TGTGCCAGCAAAAAACCGGGACTAGCCAACAATGAGCAGTTCTTC
CASKKPGLANNEQFF
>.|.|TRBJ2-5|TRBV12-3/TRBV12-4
TGTGCCAGCAGTTTTAGCCGTGACCAGTACTTC
CASSFSRDQYF
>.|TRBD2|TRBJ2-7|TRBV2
TGTGCCAGCAGATCGGGACTAGCGGGCTCGGCGGGAGGGGGGCAGTACTTC
CASRSGLAGSAGGGQYF
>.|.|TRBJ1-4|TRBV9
TGTGCCAGCAGCGTAGGCCAGATAAATGAAAAACTGTTTTTT
CASSVGQINEKLFF
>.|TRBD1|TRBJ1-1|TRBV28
TGTGCCAGCAGTTTCCCAACAGGGGGCGCGGAGGAACTGAACACTGAAGCTTTCTTT
CASSFPTGGAEELNTEAFF
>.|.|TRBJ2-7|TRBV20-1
TGCAGTGCTATCGACAGCTACGAGCAGTACTTC
CSAIDSYEQYF
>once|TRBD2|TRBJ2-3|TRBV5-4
TGTGCCAGCAGCTTGTCAAGCGGGAGTAGCACAGATACGCAGTATTTT
CASSLSSGSSTDTQYF
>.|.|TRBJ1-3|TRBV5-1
TGCGCCAGCAGCTTGATGTCACCAGGGACTTTAAGCTCTGGAAACACCATATATTTT
CASSLMSPGTLSSGNTIYF
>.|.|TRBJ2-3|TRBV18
TGTGCCAGCTCACTCGGGGCGGGGATTACAGATACGCAGTATTTT
CASSLGAGITDTQYF
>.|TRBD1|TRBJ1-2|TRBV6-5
TGTGCCAGCAGTCCTCTCGACAGGGGGGATGGCTACACCTTC
CASSPLDRGDGYTF
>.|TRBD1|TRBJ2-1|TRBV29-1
TGCAGCATCAGGGGGCCTAATGAGCAGTTCTTC
CSIRGPNEQFF
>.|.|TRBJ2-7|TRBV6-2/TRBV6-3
TGTGCCAGCAGTTACGAGGATGACAGCTCCTACGAGCAGTACTTC
CASSYEDDSSYEQYF
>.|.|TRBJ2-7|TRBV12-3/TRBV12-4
TGTGCCAGCAGGAGGAAGGTGCAGTACTTC
CASRRKVQYF
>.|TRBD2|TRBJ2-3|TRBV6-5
TGTGCCAGCAGTTACGGGTTAGCGGGAGGAGGGGATACGCAGTATTTT
CASSYGLAGGGDTQYF
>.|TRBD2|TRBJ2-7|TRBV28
TGTGCCAGCAGTTTTTCCCTAGCGGGAGGGCCCGGGGACGAGCAGTACTTC
CASSFSLAGGPGDEQYF
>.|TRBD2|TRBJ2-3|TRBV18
TGTGCCAGCTCACCGATAGCGGGGGGAAGAATTAGCACAGATACGCAGTATTTT
CASSPIAGGRISTDTQYF
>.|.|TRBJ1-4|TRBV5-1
TGCGCCAGCAGCTTGGCCGAACAGCCTAAAAAACTGTTTTTT
CASSLAEQPKKLFF
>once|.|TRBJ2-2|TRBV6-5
TGTGCCAGCACCTCCAGGCAGGGTGGTTCCGGGGAGCTGTTTTTT
CASTSRQGGSGELFF
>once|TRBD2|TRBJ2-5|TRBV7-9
TGTGCCAGCAGCTTAACTAGCGGTTCGGAGACCCAGTACTTC
CASSLTSGSETQYF
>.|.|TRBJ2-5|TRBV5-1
TGCGCCAGCAGCCCAGCCGGGAGCCAAGAGACCCAGTACTTC
CASSPAGSQETQYF